This T cell receptor (beta chain) derives from a study of ipilimumab plus nivolumab after autologous stem cell transplantation. Study information: Typical patient got a few ipilimumab doses and seven to nine nivolumab doses (median).

The method was immunoSEQ multiplex PCR; TCRdb's version includes in-frame clones alone and lacks a portion of them. Here the sample spans some 15,000 clones, about 86% being singletons. Patients got ipilimumab 1 mg/kg beginning 14 to 28 days post-transplant. The V end was cut by 6 bases, the J end by 10 bases, with 16 bases between. This CDR3 has 14 amino acids. Per germline, CDR1 MNHEY and CDR2 SVGAGI. The sample in question was PBMCs, obtained in a trial of ipilimumab plus nivolumab as post-transplant consolidation. This sequence was found in a male donor with diffuse large B-cell lymphoma. The genes are TRBV6-5 and TRBJ1-6, with D maybe TRBD1 (5 bases). Written as DNA, the CDR3 is TGTGCCAGCAGACCGGGACTCGAGGGGTCACCCCTCCACTTT. Encoded protein: CASRPGLEGSPLHF.